This T cell receptor beta chain comes out of a study of vaccination effects on CD4 cells after COVID-19. Some clones are missing from TCRdb's copy, which holds only in-frame ones; the method was immunoSEQ multiplex PCR. The sample holds around 23,000 clones, 76% seen once. Details on this clone: Its antigen is as yet unknown.

The ViraFEST assay expanded antigen-specific CD4+ T cells with viral peptide pools before sequencing. Upon completion of around ten days in culture, CD4+ T cells were isolated. According to the study, vaccine recipients showed no prior SARS-CoV-2 infection and negative nucleocapsid antibodies. This CDR3 contains 16 residues. V was shortened by 0 bases and J by 1 base, with 13 bases between the two germline ends. Per germline, CDR1 SGHNT and CDR2 YYREEE (reference sequence). The source was CD4+ T cells from PBMCs cultured with HCoV-NL63 spike peptides, collected before COVID-19 vaccination. V gene TRBV5-4 combines with J gene TRBJ1-1; D possibly corresponds to TRBD1 (6 bases). The sequence was obtained from a human donor who received a COVID-19 vaccine. Here the CDR3 reads CASSLEGGRTNTEAFF. The CDR3 DNA reads as TGTGCCAGCAGCTTGGAGGGGGGACGGACGAACACTGAAGCTTTCTTT.